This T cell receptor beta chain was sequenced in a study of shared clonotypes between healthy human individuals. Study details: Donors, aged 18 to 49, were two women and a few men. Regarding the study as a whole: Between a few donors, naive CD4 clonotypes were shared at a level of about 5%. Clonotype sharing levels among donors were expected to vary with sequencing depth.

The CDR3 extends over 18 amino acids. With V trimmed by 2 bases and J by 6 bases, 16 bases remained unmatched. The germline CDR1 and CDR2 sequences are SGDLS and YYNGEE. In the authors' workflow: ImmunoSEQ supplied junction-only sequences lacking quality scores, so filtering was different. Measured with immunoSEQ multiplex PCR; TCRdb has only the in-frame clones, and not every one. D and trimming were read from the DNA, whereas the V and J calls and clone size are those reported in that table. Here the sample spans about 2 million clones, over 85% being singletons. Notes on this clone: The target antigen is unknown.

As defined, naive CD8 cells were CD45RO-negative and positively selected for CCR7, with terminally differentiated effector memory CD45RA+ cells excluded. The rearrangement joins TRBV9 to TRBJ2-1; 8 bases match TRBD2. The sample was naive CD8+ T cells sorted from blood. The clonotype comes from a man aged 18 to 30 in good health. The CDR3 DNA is TGTGCCAGCAGCGTCCCCCTGGACCCGGGAGGGTCTGGCAATGAGCAGTTCTTC. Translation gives CASSVPLDPGGSGNEQFF. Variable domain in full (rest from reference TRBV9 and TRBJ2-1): DSGVTQTPKHLITATGQRVTLRCSPRSGDLSVYWYQQSLDQGLQFLIQYYNGEERAKGNILERFSAQQFPDLHSELNLSSLELGDSALYFCASSVPLDPGGSGNEQFFGPGTRLTVL.